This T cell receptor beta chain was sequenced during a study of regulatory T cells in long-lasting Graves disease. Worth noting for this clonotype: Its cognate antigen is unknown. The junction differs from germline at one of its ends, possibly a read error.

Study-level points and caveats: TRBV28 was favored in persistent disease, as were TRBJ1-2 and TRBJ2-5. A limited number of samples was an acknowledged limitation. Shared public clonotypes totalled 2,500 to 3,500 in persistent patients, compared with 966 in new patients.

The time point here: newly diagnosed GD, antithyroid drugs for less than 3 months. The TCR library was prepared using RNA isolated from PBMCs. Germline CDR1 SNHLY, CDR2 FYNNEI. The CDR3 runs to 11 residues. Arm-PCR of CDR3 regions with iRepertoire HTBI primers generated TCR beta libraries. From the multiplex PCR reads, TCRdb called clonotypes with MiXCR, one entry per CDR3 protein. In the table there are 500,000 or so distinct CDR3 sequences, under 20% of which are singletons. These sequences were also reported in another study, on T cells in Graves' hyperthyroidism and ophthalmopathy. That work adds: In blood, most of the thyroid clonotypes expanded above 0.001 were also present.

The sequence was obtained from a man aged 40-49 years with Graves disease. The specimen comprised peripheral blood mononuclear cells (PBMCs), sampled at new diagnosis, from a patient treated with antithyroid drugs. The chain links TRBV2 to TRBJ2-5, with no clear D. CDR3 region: CASSESATPNF. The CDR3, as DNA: TGTGCCAGCAGTGAATCGGCTACCCCGAACTTC.